The rows below give T cell receptor beta chains drawn from one sample of a study. A single record per CDR3 protein comes from TCRdb applying MiXCR to the 5' RACE reads. Among roughly 52,000 distinct CDR3 sequences, 15% to 20% were seen once, and the ten largest hold around 2%. The sequenced sample was naive CD4+ T cells sorted from blood. The source is a female donor with breast cancer. The CDR3 runs from the conserved cysteine through the conserved F or W. The order of the fields is CDR3 protein, CDR3 DNA, J gene, D gene, clone size, V gene. A D gene is named only where the DNA matches it firmly. Only some rows state a clone size, as once, few, many or a class for expanded clones.

CASSTRVNTGELFF TGTGCCAGCAGCACCAGAGTGAACACCGGGGAGCTGTTTTTT TRBJ2-2 . . TRBV9
CASSHWDDPGRLFF TGTGCCAGCAGCCATTGGGACGACCCTGGGCGGCTGTTTTTT TRBJ2-2 . . TRBV3-1
CASRGTGNYGYTF TGTGCCAGCAGAGGGACAGGGAATTATGGCTACACCTTC TRBJ1-2 TRBD1 few TRBV12-3/TRBV12-4
CASSSDRVPQYF TGCGCCAGCAGCTCAGACAGGGTTCCCCAGTACTTC TRBJ2-5 TRBD1 many TRBV5-1
CAISEGVGGTNQPQHF TGTGCCATCAGTGAGGGGGTAGGAGGGACCAATCAGCCCCAGCATTTT TRBJ1-5 . many TRBV10-3
CASSLGGQAALPQHF TGTGCCAGCAGCCTAGGTGGCCAGGCCGCCCTGCCCCAGCATTTT TRBJ1-5 . . TRBV7-2
CASAPPGQGYTEAFF TGCGCCAGCGCCCCGCCGGGACAGGGTTACACTGAAGCTTTCTTT TRBJ1-1 TRBD1 few TRBV5-1
CASRGTHGAFF TGTGCCAGCCGTGGGACGCACGGAGCTTTCTTT TRBJ1-1 . many TRBV6-1
CASSSSGQGVAEAFF TGCGCCAGCAGCTCCTCGGGACAGGGGGTCGCTGAAGCTTTCTTT TRBJ1-1 TRBD1 . TRBV5-1
CSARIGLASYEQYF TGCAGTGCTAGAATAGGCTTAGCCTCCTACGAGCAGTACTTC TRBJ2-7 . . TRBV20-1
CASRPSGSAGELFF TGTGCCAGTAGGCCTAGCGGGAGCGCCGGGGAGCTGTTTTTT TRBJ2-2 TRBD2 . TRBV19
CSARDLGYEQYF TGCAGTGCTAGAGATTTAGGGTACGAGCAGTACTTC TRBJ2-7 . few TRBV20-1
CSATKRTVNTDTQYF TGCAGTGCTACAAAACGGACAGTAAACACAGATACGCAGTATTTT TRBJ2-3 . many TRBV20-1
CASSDSGTGDNEQFF TGTGCCAGCAGTGACTCCGGGACAGGAGACAATGAGCAGTTCTTC TRBJ2-1 TRBD1 . TRBV12-3/TRBV12-4
CASNRGRTSDTQYF TGTGCCAGCAACCGCGGGAGAACGTCAGATACGCAGTATTTT TRBJ2-3 TRBD2 . TRBV7-2
CASSLDGVTGELFF TGCGCCAGCAGCTTGGACGGGGTCACCGGGGAGCTGTTTTTT TRBJ2-2 . . TRBV5-1
CASSPSPETSSNIQYF TGTGCCAGCTCACCAAGCCCAGAAACTTCTTCAAACATTCAGTACTTC TRBJ2-4 . few TRBV18
CASSLARTAYEQYF TGTGCCAGCAGCTTAGCGAGGACAGCCTACGAGCAGTACTTC TRBJ2-7 . few TRBV7-6
CASSSSVRSGYTF TGTGCCAGCAGCTCCTCGGTGAGGAGCGGCTACACCTTC TRBJ1-2 . few TRBV7-2
CASSSLNEQFF TGTGCCAGCAGTAGCCTGAATGAGCAGTTCTTC TRBJ2-1 . many TRBV12-3/TRBV12-4
CASSIDRGRADTEAFF TGTGCCAGTAGTATAGATCGGGGCAGGGCCGACACTGAAGCTTTCTTT TRBJ1-1 . . TRBV19
CASSPRLGSYNEQFF TGTGCCAGCAGCCCCCGGCTCGGCTCCTACAATGAGCAGTTCTTC TRBJ2-1 . few TRBV28
CASSPPGVAGLYEQYF TGTGCCAGCAGTCCCCCGGGGGTAGCGGGTCTCTACGAGCAGTACTTC TRBJ2-7 TRBD2 few TRBV28
CASSSSGRTNGELFF TGTGCCAGCAGCTCTAGCGGGAGGACGAACGGGGAGCTGTTTTTT TRBJ2-2 TRBD2 . TRBV7-2
CASSGNAGGSGELFF TGTGCCAGCAGTGGGAATGCGGGAGGAAGCGGGGAGCTGTTTTTT TRBJ2-2 TRBD2 . TRBV5-6
CASSLSTVNYEQYF TGTGCCAGCAGTTTAAGCACAGTCAACTACGAGCAGTACTTC TRBJ2-7 . . TRBV12-3/TRBV12-4
CASSIAGFRTEAFF TGTGCCAGCAGCATTGCGGGTTTCAGGACTGAAGCTTTCTTT TRBJ1-1 . few TRBV6-1
CASSPWTAGNTIYF TGCGCCAGCAGCCCCTGGACTGCTGGAAACACCATATATTTT TRBJ1-3 . . TRBV4-1
CASSMYGSNQPQHF TGTGCCAGTAGTATGTACGGTTCCAATCAGCCCCAGCATTTT TRBJ1-5 . . TRBV19
CASSQEIEGINIQYF TGTGCCAGCAGCCAAGAGATTGAGGGAATCAACATTCAGTACTTC TRBJ2-4 . . TRBV4-2
CASSLEGQADEQYF TGCGCCAGCAGCTTGGAGGGGCAAGCGGACGAGCAGTACTTC TRBJ2-7 . . TRBV5-1
CASSVSPTGGGSGANVLTF TGTGCCAGCAGCGTATCCCCGACAGGGGGGGGATCTGGGGCCAACGTCCTGACTTTC TRBJ2-6 TRBD1 few TRBV9
CASSFPQAGYTF TGTGCCAGCAGCTTCCCTCAGGCTGGCTACACCTTC TRBJ1-2 . few TRBV7-2
CASSESPDSQETQYF TGTGCCAGCAGCGAGAGCCCGGACAGTCAAGAGACCCAGTACTTC TRBJ2-5 . many TRBV9
CASKRGLADSYEQYF TGCGCCAGTAAGAGAGGACTAGCTGATTCCTACGAGCAGTACTTC TRBJ2-7 TRBD2 many TRBV5-1
CASSLSPVSGSLNEQFF TGCGCCAGCAGCTTGTCCCCGGTTAGCGGGAGCCTCAATGAGCAGTTCTTC TRBJ2-1 TRBD2 few TRBV5-1
CASSPRGFSHRGTEAFF TGTGCCAGCAGCCCACGAGGGTTCTCTCACAGGGGCACTGAAGCTTTCTTT TRBJ1-1 TRBD1 many TRBV28
CASSSGLGVKNIQYF TGTGCCAGCAGTTCGGGCCTGGGAGTCAAAAACATTCAGTACTTC TRBJ2-4 . many TRBV12-3/TRBV12-4
CASSPRQGNEAFF TGCGCCAGCAGCCCTCGACAGGGAAATGAAGCTTTCTTT TRBJ1-1 TRBD1 few TRBV5-1
CASSLGGAQNTEAFF TGTGCCAGCAGTTTAGGGGGGGCTCAGAACACTGAAGCTTTCTTT TRBJ1-1 . many TRBV28
CASSSTGGSPLHF TGTGCCAGCAGCTCGACAGGGGGTTCACCCCTCCACTTT TRBJ1-6 TRBD1 few TRBV7-2
CATSDLGGSGYTF TGTGCCACCAGTGATTTAGGGGGGTCCGGCTACACCTTC TRBJ1-2 . . TRBV24-1
CSARDRLASGDTGELFF TGCAGTGCTAGAGATCGATTAGCTAGCGGGGACACCGGGGAGCTGTTTTTT TRBJ2-2 TRBD2 . TRBV20-1
CASRDSYLGNTIYF TGTGCCAGCCGGGACTCCTATCTGGGAAACACCATATATTTT TRBJ1-3 . . TRBV19
CASIHGPIGNYEQYF TGTGCCAGCATCCACGGACCGATTGGTAACTACGAGCAGTACTTC TRBJ2-7 . many TRBV7-3
CASSRQGLSYNEQFF TGTGCCAGCAGCCGACAGGGTCTGTCCTACAATGAGCAGTTCTTC TRBJ2-1 TRBD1 few TRBV6-5
CASSQFVETSGRADTQYF TGTGCCAGCAGCCAATTCGTCGAGACTAGCGGGAGGGCAGATACGCAGTATTTT TRBJ2-3 TRBD2 many TRBV4-2
CATQSGRAGETQYF TGTGCCACCCAAAGCGGGAGGGCTGGAGAGACCCAGTACTTC TRBJ2-5 TRBD2 many TRBV15
CASRGEEETQYF TGTGCCAGCAGGGGGGAGGAGGAGACCCAGTACTTC TRBJ2-5 . . TRBV9
CASSFTSGSTVETQYF TGCGCCAGCAGCTTCACTAGCGGGAGTACCGTAGAGACCCAGTACTTC TRBJ2-5 TRBD2 few TRBV5-1
CASIRNRATEAFF TGTGCCAGCATCCGAAACAGGGCTACTGAAGCTTTCTTT TRBJ1-1 . few TRBV2
CASSLVRSQPQHF TGTGCCAGCAGCTTAGTGCGTAGTCAGCCCCAGCATTTT TRBJ1-5 . few TRBV11-2